This is a list of T cell receptor beta chains from one sample in a study of blood T cell repertoires in COVID-19. The data were produced by immunoSEQ multiplex PCR, yet TCRdb's version contains in-frame clones alone and is incomplete. The repertoire holds about 230,000 clones, with 85% to 90% as singletons. The sequencing input was PBMCs or T cells enriched from blood (not recorded which). Every receptor here comes from a young woman with acute COVID-19. The CDR3 runs from the conserved cysteine through the conserved F or W. A D gene is named only where the DNA matches it firmly. Size values are once, few and many counts, or a class for expanded clones, and some rows have none.

TRBJ2-6 - - TRBV10-3 CAISESRQFLSGANVLTF TGTGCCATCAGTGAGTCGAGGCAGTTTCTATCTGGGGCCAACGTCCTGACTTTC
TRBJ2-3 - - TRBV6-4 CASSDSGLSTDTQYF TGTGCCAGCAGTGACTCGGGACTGAGCACAGATACGCAGTATTTT
TRBJ1-4 - - TRBV3-1/TRBV3-2 CASGETFDEKLFF TGTGCCAGCGGGGAGACATTCGACGAAAAACTGTTTTTT
TRBJ1-2 once - TRBV7-9 CASSLERQARYGYTF TGTGCCAGCAGCTTAGAGCGGCAGGCCCGCTATGGCTACACCTTC
TRBJ2-7 few - TRBV7-8 CASSFDSYEQYF TGTGCCAGCAGCTTTGACAGCTACGAGCAGTACTTC
TRBJ1-5 - - TRBV15 CATSRDLSNQPQHF TGTGCCACCAGCAGAGATTTAAGCAATCAGCCCCAGCATTTT
TRBJ1-5 - - TRBV3-1/TRBV3-2 CASSHCPGRKPQHF TGTGCCAGCAGCCACTGCCCAGGGAGGAAGCCCCAGCATTTT
TRBJ1-1 - - TRBV28 CASSPRQKANTEAFF TGTGCCAGCAGTCCCCGACAGAAGGCGAACACTGAAGCTTTCTTT
TRBJ2-1 - TRBD2 TRBV9 CASSVVTSGGALGINEQFF TGTGCCAGCAGCGTAGTGACTAGCGGGGGGGCCTTAGGAATTAATGAGCAGTTCTTC
TRBJ2-3 few TRBD2 TRBV6-2/TRBV6-3 CASSERTSGVGDTQYF TGTGCCAGCAGCGAAAGGACTAGCGGGGTTGGAGATACGCAGTATTTT
TRBJ2-7 - - TRBV7-2 CASSLRLVSYEQYF TGTGCCAGCAGCTTAAGGCTAGTCTCCTACGAGCAGTACTTC
TRBJ1-1 few - TRBV19 CASSIQGMNTEAFF TGTGCCAGTAGTATACAGGGCATGAACACTGAAGCTTTCTTT
TRBJ1-4 - - TRBV2 CARGDGGVNEKLFF TGTGCCAGAGGGGATGGGGGGGTTAATGAAAAACTGTTTTTT
TRBJ1-1 - TRBD1 TRBV10-3 CAISEVPGQDIEAFF TGTGCCATCAGTGAAGTGCCCGGACAGGATATAGAAGCTTTCTTT
TRBJ2-2 - TRBD1 TRBV24-1 CATSDFVGQGALWTGELFF TGTGCCACCAGTGATTTTGTGGGACAGGGGGCTCTTTGGACCGGGGAGCTGTTTTTT
TRBJ1-5 - - TRBV30 CAWSVPGNNQPQHF TGTGCCTGGAGTGTACCTGGCAACAATCAGCCCCAGCATTTT
TRBJ2-1 - TRBD2 TRBV5-6 CASSFAGVQQEQFF TGTGCCAGCAGCTTCGCGGGGGTCCAACAGGAGCAGTTCTTC
TRBJ1-2 - - TRBV20-1 CSASWGGNYGYTF TGCAGTGCTAGTTGGGGGGGCAACTATGGCTACACCTTC
TRBJ1-1 - - TRBV18 CASRRALGENTEAFF TGTGCCAGCCGGAGGGCTCTGGGGGAGAACACTGAAGCTTTCTTT
TRBJ2-7 - - TRBV7-8 CASTPGWGDYEQYF TGTGCCAGCACCCCCGGGTGGGGGGACTACGAGCAGTACTTC
TRBJ2-6 - - TRBV6-1 CASSESAGQGVLTF TGTGCCAGCAGTGAATCGGCCGGGCAGGGCGTCCTGACTTTC
TRBJ1-2 - - TRBV5-1 CASSLGGKEYGYTF TGCGCCAGCAGCTTGGGCGGGAAGGAGTATGGCTACACCTTC
TRBJ2-5 - TRBD2 TRBV5-1 CASSLGLAGGRKQETQYF TGCGCCAGCAGCTTGGGACTAGCGGGGGGGCGAAAGCAAGAGACCCAGTACTTC
TRBJ1-6 - TRBD1 TRBV30 CAWSPNGQGDSPLHF TGTGCCTGGAGTCCAAACGGACAGGGGGATTCACCCCTCCACTTT
TRBJ1-4 - - TRBV25-1 CASSKMGSISNEKLFF TGTGCCAGCAGTAAAATGGGGAGTATCTCTAATGAAAAACTGTTTTTT
TRBJ2-7 few TRBD1 TRBV9 CASSEWGAGGDYEQYF TGTGCCAGCAGCGAGTGGGGGGCAGGGGGCGACTACGAGCAGTACTTC
TRBJ1-1 - - TRBV5-8 CASSLRGTEAFF TGTGCCAGCAGCTTGCGAGGAACTGAAGCTTTCTTT
TRBJ2-6 few - TRBV13 CASSLTGAGANVLTF TGTGCCAGCAGCTTAACGGGTGCTGGGGCCAACGTCCTGACTTTC
TRBJ2-3 - - TRBV5-6 CASSWAINTQYF TGTGCCAGCAGCTGGGCCATCAATACGCAGTATTTT
TRBJ2-7 few TRBD1 TRBV5-1 CASSSGTEYEQYF TGCGCCAGCAGCTCCGGGACAGAATACGAGCAGTACTTC
TRBJ2-2 - TRBD1 TRBV5-1 CASSPGQVHTGELFF TGCGCCAGCAGCCCGGGACAGGTTCACACCGGGGAGCTGTTTTTT
TRBJ2-7 - TRBD1 TRBV5-1 CASSPGTGWYEQYF TGCGCCAGCAGCCCCGGGACAGGGTGGTACGAGCAGTACTTC
TRBJ1-1 - - TRBV6-2/TRBV6-3 CASSTGFEAFF TGTGCCAGCAGTACAGGGTTTGAAGCTTTCTTT
TRBJ1-5 - - TRBV20-1 CSASLAGGNQPQHF TGCAGTGCTAGTTTGGCGGGGGGCAATCAGCCCCAGCATTTT
TRBJ2-2 - TRBD1 TRBV10-1 CASSDRGNTGELFF TGCGCCAGCAGCGACAGGGGGAACACCGGGGAGCTGTTTTTT
TRBJ1-2 - TRBD1 TRBV10-2 CASSRDGTGQPWYGYTF TGCGCCAGCAGCCGCGATGGGACAGGGCAACCTTGGTATGGCTACACCTTC
TRBJ1-6 once - TRBV19 CASKGVYNSPLHF TGTGCCAGTAAGGGAGTGTATAATTCACCCCTCCACTTT
TRBJ2-7 - TRBD2 TRBV4-1 CASSQDLQRGGPYEQYF TGCGCCAGCAGCCAAGATCTCCAGCGGGGGGGCCCCTACGAGCAGTACTTC
TRBJ1-5 - - TRBV5-8 CASRTFRGVRNQPQHF TGTGCCAGCAGAACCTTTCGGGGGGTCCGAAATCAGCCCCAGCATTTT
TRBJ1-3 - TRBD1 TRBV3-1/TRBV3-2 CASSQTGQGNTIYF TGTGCCAGCAGCCAGACGGGACAGGGAAACACCATATATTTT
TRBJ2-7 - TRBD2 TRBV4-1 CASSHLSGGVYEQYF TGCGCCAGCAGCCACCTCAGCGGGGGGGTCTACGAGCAGTACTTC
TRBJ1-2 - - TRBV24-1 CATSDTTETYGYTF TGTGCCACCAGTGATACCACAGAAACCTATGGCTACACCTTC
TRBJ1-3 once - TRBV7-2 CASSLELNRRDTIYF TGTGCCAGCAGCTTAGAGCTTAATAGGAGGGACACCATATATTTT
TRBJ2-3 - TRBD1 TRBV5-1 CASVNTGGTDTQYF TGCGCCAGTGTTAATACAGGGGGCACAGATACGCAGTATTTT
TRBJ1-5 - - TRBV7-6 CASSLSVARNQPQHF TGTGCCAGCAGCTTATCGGTAGCGCGGAATCAGCCCCAGCATTTT
TRBJ1-4 once - TRBV7-2 CASSLILGANEKLFF TGTGCCAGCAGCTTAATTCTTGGAGCAAATGAAAAACTGTTTTTT
TRBJ2-2 - - TRBV25-1 CASSGRGINTGELFF TGTGCCAGCAGTGGGAGGGGCATTAACACCGGGGAGCTGTTTTTT
TRBJ2-7 - - TRBV28 CASSSPTSPGQYF TGTGCCAGCAGTTCCCCGACCAGCCCGGGGCAGTACTTC
TRBJ1-4 - - TRBV3-1/TRBV3-2 CASSQRDSWSNEKLFF TGTGCCAGCAGCCAACGAGACAGTTGGTCTAATGAAAAACTGTTTTTT
TRBJ1-5 - - TRBV7-2 CASSRGGTSNQPQHF TGTGCCAGCAGCCGGGGGGGGACCAGCAATCAGCCCCAGCATTTT
TRBJ2-3 - TRBD1 TRBV6-6 CASSLLPQGASTDTQYF TGTGCCAGCAGTCTCTTACCACAGGGGGCCAGCACAGATACGCAGTATTTT
TRBJ2-2 - - TRBV7-2 CASSFSANTGELFF TGTGCCAGCAGCTTCTCGGCGAACACCGGGGAGCTGTTTTTT
TRBJ1-2 - TRBD1 TRBV29-1 CSVRQGQRYGYTF TGCAGCGTTAGACAGGGTCAAAGGTATGGCTACACCTTC